This T cell receptor beta chain stems from a study of radiotherapy plus CTLA-4 blockade in lung cancer. The repertoire was sequenced with immunoSEQ multiplex PCR; TCRdb's copy has only in-frame clones and lacks some. The table records around 72,000 clones, approximately 80% of them present only once. Sequenced material: peripheral blood, taken from a patient treated with radiotherapy plus ipilimumab. The clonotype was recovered from a human donor with non-small cell lung cancer who had a complete response to radiotherapy plus ipilimumab.

The CDR3 protein is CASSRGLNTEAFF. In nucleotides, the CDR3 is TGTGCCAGCAGCCGTGGCCTGAACACTGAAGCTTTCTTT. This chain links TRBV7-8 with TRBJ1-1, with unresolved D. Trimming stripped 5 bases from V and 0 bases from J, with 7 bases between. Germline V lookup: CDR1 SGHVS, CDR2 FQNEAQ. This CDR3 is built from 13 residues.